This T cell receptor (beta chain) originates from a study of somatic mutations in cytotoxic T cells in rheumatoid arthritis. A remark on this clone: The antigen is unknown.

Whole-study results and caveats: The top CD8+ clone topped 20% of CD8+ cells in about an eighth of the roughly 65 patients.

The CDR3 runs to 15 residues. Deletions cut 2 bases from V and 1 base from J, with 11 bases between. CDR1 SGHRS and CDR2 YFSETQ come from the germline V gene. Clones were read by immunoSEQ multiplex PCR, and TCRdb kept only the in-frame ones, dropping some. The sample yields approximately 3,000 clones, approximately 87% seen once. The rearrangement joins TRBV5-1 to TRBJ2-3; the D is unclear. This clonotype originated in a woman aged 55-70 years with rheumatoid arthritis. Sample: CD8+ T cells sorted from blood. The CDR3 DNA sequence: TGCGCCAGCAGCTTTGGGCCCGTAGGCACAGATACGCAGTATTTT. Translation: CASSFGPVGTDTQYF.